One sample yielded the 25 T cell receptor beta chains listed below, sequenced in a study of T cells in localized non-small cell lung cancer. Clones were read by immunoSEQ multiplex PCR, and TCRdb kept only the in-frame ones, dropping some. The table records about 700 clones, around 30% of them present only once. The source was normal lung tissue next to the tumor, collected before any cancer treatment. The source of these receptors is an older female donor with stage II lung adenocarcinoma.

This rearrangement joins TRBV11-3 to TRBJ1-1; 7 bases are a match to TRBD1. This CDR3 is 15 amino acids long. J was trimmed by 0 bases and V by 0 bases; bases with no gene match: 1. Germline-derived CDR1 and CDR2 are SGHNT and YENEEA. As DNA, the CDR3 is TGTGCCAGCAGCTTAGAAGACAGGGTGAACACTGAAGCTTTCTTT. Encoded protein: CASSLEDRVNTEAFF.

The sample holds a few counts of this clone. J is TRBJ2-3 and V is TRBV29-1, with 8 bases lining up with TRBD1. CDR3 length: 13 residues. Unmatched junction bases numbered 7, after V lost 6 bases and J lost 5 bases. Germline V gives CDR1 SQVTM, CDR2 ANQGSEA. CDR3 in amino acids: CSVETGAGDTQYF. For the CDR3, the DNA is TGCAGCGTGGAGACAGGGGCGGGAGATACGCAGTATTTT.

V usage is TRBV25-1 and J usage is TRBJ1-2; D is perhaps TRBD1 (5 bases). Per the germline V gene, CDR1 is MGHDK and CDR2 is SYGVNS. The CDR3 runs 14 residues. Deletions cut 8 bases from V and 8 bases from J, with 21 bases between. CDR3 DNA sequence: TGTGCCAGCGCTATGAGGGGCATAGGTAGCGGCTACACCTTC. This encodes CASAMRGIGSGYTF.

This chain connects TRBV15 to TRBJ1-2, with 9 bases matching TRBD1. This CDR3 spans 15 amino acids. Looked up from germline, CDR1 is LNHNV and CDR2 is YYDKDF (reference sequence). The V and J ends lost 0 bases and 4 bases, in that order; junction bases with no gene match: 3. This CDR3 reads CATSREGTGTYGYTF. As DNA, the CDR3 is TGTGCCACCAGCAGAGAAGGGACAGGGACCTATGGCTACACCTTC.

This clone came up once. This chain connects TRBV30 to TRBJ2-5, with D hard to call. CDR3 length: 14 amino acids. Trimming pared 3 bases from V and 5 bases from J, leaving 16 bases between. The germline V gene encodes CDR1 GTSNPN and CDR2 SVGIG (reference sequence). Written as DNA, the CDR3 is TGTGCCTGGAGGCTTGCGAACCCCTCGGAGACCCAGTACTTC. Amino acids: CAWRLANPSETQYF.

This clone is large by share. The CDR3 loop reads CAWRYGSYEQYF. Written as DNA, the CDR3 is TGTGCCTGGAGATACGGCTCCTACGAGCAGTACTTC. The V call is TRBV30, the J call TRBJ2-7; D uncertain. V lost 3 bases and J 0 bases, leaving 6 bases between the germline ends. CDR1 GTSNPN and CDR2 SVGIG come from the germline V gene (reference sequence). The CDR3 is made up of 12 amino acids.

A few counts support this clone. The chain is built from TRBV4-1 and TRBJ2-3; the D call may be TRBD1 or TRBD2 (6 bases each). This CDR3 region has 17 residues. Germline loops: CDR1 MGHRA, CDR2 YSYEKL. V was shortened by 1 base and J by 2 bases, with 16 bases between the two germline ends. The CDR3 sequence is CASSQVYGGADTDTQYF. The CDR3 DNA reads TGCGCCAGCAGCCAAGTATACGGGGGCGCTGACACAGATACGCAGTATTTT.

This clone is deemed medium-sized. The chain recombines TRBV11-3 with TRBJ2-1; D not certain. This CDR3 comprises 16 residues. Germline CDR1 reads SGHNT; CDR2 reads YENEEA. V was trimmed by 1 base and J by 2 bases, leaving 12 bases between them. The DNA of the CDR3 is TGTGCCAGCAGCTTAGTTGGCGTGTCGGCCTACAATGAGCAGTTCTTC. It encodes CASSLVGVSAYNEQFF.

CDR3 region: CAWTRTGSYEQYF. In nucleotides, the CDR3 is TGTGCCTGGACCCGGACAGGGTCCTACGAGCAGTACTTC. This chain joins TRBV30 and TRBJ2-7, with 8 bases fitting TRBD1. V lost 4 bases, J lost 1 base, and 3 bases stayed unmatched. The germline V gene encodes CDR1 GTSNPN and CDR2 SVGIG (reference sequence). This CDR3 spans 13 amino acids.

The chain carries TRBV28 and TRBJ2-2, with 8 bases lining up with TRBD2. Germline loops: CDR1 MDHEN, CDR2 SYDVKM. The ends lost 5 bases at V and 0 bases at J; junction bases unmatched: 5. This CDR3 spans 16 amino acids. The CDR3 sequence is CASSPSGGTNTGELFF. In DNA form, the CDR3 reads TGTGCCAGCAGTCCATCGGGGGGGACGAACACCGGGGAGCTGTTTTTT.

This chain joins TRBV9 and TRBJ2-7, with a possible D match to TRBD2 (6 bases). V shed 5 bases and J shed 3 bases, with 12 bases lying between them. Germline V CDR1 and CDR2: SGDLS, YYNGEE. CDR3 length equals 13 residues. The DNA of the CDR3 is TGTGCCAGCAGTCGGGACTCAGGCTACGAGCAGTACTTC. Translation gives CASSRDSGYEQYF.

This clone has just a few counts. The chain uses TRBV6-8 and TRBJ1-1; D remains ambiguous. Germline values: CDR1 MNHGY, CDR2 SAAAGT. Trimming took off 6 bases at V and 10 bases at J, with 21 bases between the two ends. The CDR3 is 14 amino acids. The CDR3 reads CASRDPQVMDVAFF. The CDR3 DNA is TGTGCCAGCAGAGACCCCCAGGTGATGGATGTAGCTTTCTTT.

This clone was seen more than once but under ten times. This chain joins TRBV11-3 and TRBJ2-1, with TRBD2 identical over 8 bases. The CDR3 runs to 15 residues. The ends lost 5 bases at V and 9 bases at J; junction bases unmatched: 12. Looked up from germline, CDR1 is SGHNT and CDR2 is YENEEA. The CDR3 spells CASSPRGSGSTEQFF. The CDR3, as DNA: TGTGCCAGCAGCCCCCGCGGAAGCGGGAGCACTGAGCAGTTCTTC.

The chain has TRBV18 and TRBJ2-7, with 10 nucleotides matching TRBD1. Germline CDR1 and CDR2: KGHSH and LQKENI. CDR3 size: 16 residues. V gave up 4 bases and J gave up 6 bases; unmatched junction bases: 12. CDR3 loop: CASSLFPTGGGFEQYF. The DNA of the CDR3 is TGTGCCAGCTCACTGTTCCCGACAGGGGGCGGGTTCGAGCAGTACTTC. Full variable domain (remainder filled in from reference TRBV18 and TRBJ2-7): NAGVMQNPRHLVRRRGQEARLRCSPMKGHSHVYWYRQLPEEGLKFMVYLQKENIIDESGMPKERFSAEFPKEGPSILRIQQVVRGDSAAYFCASSLFPTGGGFEQYFGPGTRLTVT.

The V and J genes are TRBV25-1 and TRBJ2-1, with 8 bases matching TRBD2. Germline CDR1 and CDR2: MGHDK and SYGVNS. The CDR3 consists of 16 residues. The trim removed 3 bases at V and 0 bases at J, leaving 4 bases unmatched. CDR3 region: CASSDESGSSYNEQFF. As DNA, the CDR3 is TGTGCCAGCAGTGACGAGAGCGGGAGCTCCTACAATGAGCAGTTCTTC.

The rearrangement links TRBV9 to TRBJ2-1; D gene unclear. CDR1 is SGDLS, CDR2 YYNGEE, per germline. V was cut by 2 bases and J by 10 bases, with 10 bases left in between. The CDR3 has 12 residues. The CDR3 sequence is CASSVPRWEQFF. The CDR3 DNA reads TGTGCCAGCAGCGTCCCCCGGTGGGAGCAGTTCTTC.

The chain couples TRBV29-1 to TRBJ1-5, with TRBD1 matching over 7 bases. CDR1 SQVTM and CDR2 ANQGSEA come from the germline V gene. The CDR3 runs to 15 residues. J was trimmed by 0 bases and V by 7 bases; bases with no gene match: 9. CDR3 amino acids: CSARDSPYSNQPQHF. Written as DNA, the CDR3 is TGCAGCGCTCGGGACAGCCCTTATAGCAATCAGCCCCAGCATTTT.

This clone was seen only a few times. The rearrangement uses TRBV18 and TRBJ2-7; the D is unclear. Trimming left V 2 bases short and J 0 bases short, with 8 bases between. CDR1 KGHSH and CDR2 LQKENI come from the germline V gene. The CDR3 sequence is 14 residues long. For the CDR3, the DNA is TGTGCCAGCTCACCAGGGGTCGGCTCCTACGAGCAGTACTTC. Translated: CASSPGVGSYEQYF.

This clone was seen a handful of times. The chain employs TRBV19 and TRBJ2-7, with D uncertain. The CDR3 contains 15 residues. Germline CDR1 reads LNHDA; CDR2 reads SQIVND (reference sequence). V was clipped by 4 bases and J by 7 bases, with 20 bases between them. In DNA, the CDR3 is TGTGCCAGTAGTAGTACCTTCCGGTATGGAGATGAGCAGTACTTC. Translating gives CASSSTFRYGDEQYF.

The J gene is TRBJ2-2, the V gene TRBV18, with 7 bases that match TRBD2. This CDR3 contains 16 residues. Germline values: CDR1 KGHSH, CDR2 LQKENI. V was pared by 3 bases and J by 5 bases, with 9 bases of the junction left unmatched. The CDR3 protein is CASSPQNGRRTGELFF. The CDR3 bases are TGTGCCAGCTCACCTCAAAACGGGAGGCGGACCGGGGAGCTGTTTTTT.

This clone is categorized as large (0.1 to 1%). At one end, the junction sequence differs from germline, possibly due to a read error. The rearrangement uses TRBV6-1 and TRBJ1-5; D remains ambiguous. The CDR3 is 15 amino acids. In germline, CDR1 is MNHNS, CDR2 SASEGT. The CDR3 here is CAISEVLDDNQPQHF. DNA of the CDR3: TGTGCCATCAGTGAAGTTCTCGACGACAATCAGCCCCAGCATTTT.

Within the sample, this clone is medium-sized. The chain uses TRBV11-3 and TRBJ1-2; D perhaps matches TRBD1 (5 bases). The CDR3 spans 14 residues. CDR1 is SGHNT and CDR2 is YENEEA in the germline V gene. Trimming left V 2 bases short and J 6 bases short, with 13 bases between. The DNA for the CDR3 is TGTGCCAGCAGCTTAATGGGGCCCCAGAATGGCTACACCTTC. The encoded protein is CASSLMGPQNGYTF.

The CDR3 nucleotides are TGTGCCAGTAGTATATTAACAGGACCCCCAGGTGAGCAGTTCTTC. It codes for CASSILTGPPGEQFF. V usage is TRBV19 and J usage is TRBJ2-1; D perhaps matches TRBD1 (5 bases). Trimming cost V 2 bases and J 9 bases, with 17 bases left between them. The CDR3 totals 15 residues. In germline, CDR1 is LNHDA, CDR2 SQIVND (reference sequence). Based on the CDR3 plus reference TRBV19 and TRBJ2-1, the full variable domain is DGGITQSPKYLFRKEGQNVTLSCEQNLNHDAMYWYRQDPGQGLRLIYYSQIVNDFQKGDIAEGYSVSREKKESFPLTVTSAQKNPTAFYLCASSILTGPPGEQFFGPGTRLTVL.

This clone is medium-sized. This rearrangement joins TRBV11-3 to TRBJ2-3; 7 nucleotides line up with TRBD2. The CDR3 extends over 16 amino acids. The ends lost 4 bases at V and 3 bases at J; junction bases unmatched: 10. The V gene's germline CDR1 is SGHNT and CDR2 YENEEA. CDR3 bases: TGTGCCAGCAGCTCAGGACTAGATCTGAGTACAGATACGCAGTATTTT. Its protein product is CASSSGLDLSTDTQYF.

This clone was seen only a few times. J is TRBJ1-1 and V is TRBV10-1; 7 nucleotides line up with TRBD1. The CDR3 is made up of 13 amino acids. Trimming at V came to 7 bases and at J to 0 bases, leaving 2 bases not matched to a gene. Germline assignment: CDR1 WNHNN and CDR2 SYGVQD (reference sequence). Written as DNA, the CDR3 is TGCGCCAGCATGGGACAGATGAACACTGAAGCTTTCTTT. This sequence encodes CASMGQMNTEAFF.